The clone carrying this TCR beta chain has more than one count but fewer than ten. Its antigen is not known. The data derive from a study of CD8 T cells in ankylosing spondylitis. Study observations and caveats: Both synovial fluid and blood in reactive arthritis had previously been reported to carry some motif variants. Disease-linked clones were found to be CD8+ and relatively rare in peripheral blood. The authors reported significant enrichment of disease-linked clones in matched ankylosing spondylitis synovial fluid. A TCR beta motif of several highly homologous variants seemed to mark ankylosing spondylitis blood.

V shed 4 bases and J shed 3 bases, with 19 bases lying between them. Looked up from germline, CDR1 is LGHDT and CDR2 is YNNKEL (reference sequence). This CDR3 has 17 amino acids. Scientists made TCR beta libraries using quantitative 5'-RACE with molecular barcodes. A single record per CDR3 protein comes from TCRdb applying MiXCR to the 5' RACE reads. The sample consists of about 480,000 distinct CDR3 sequences, approximately 17% of them appearing once. The chain joins TRBV3-1 to TRBJ1-5; D possibly corresponds to TRBD1 (6 bases). Sequences were obtained from blood, either unsorted or a sorted T cell fraction (not recorded which). This sequence originates from a male donor with ankylosing spondylitis. CDR3: CASSPSLRGGPNQPQHF. The DNA of the CDR3 is TGTGCCAGCAGCCCATCTCTTAGGGGGGGCCCCAATCAGCCCCAGCATTTT.